This TCR beta chain stems from a study of blood T cells in healthy people across ages. Whenever a sample was processed, at least 6 million PBMCs were isolated. Per the germline V gene, CDR1 is MNHEY and CDR2 is SMNVEV (reference sequence). CDR3 length: 13 amino acids. The ends lost 3 bases at V and 7 bases at J; junction bases unmatched: 3. This clonotype showed up many times. Using a J-beta primer mix together with a sample-barcoded 5' primer, a second PCR was run for about 7 to 12 cycles. Every cDNA molecule bore a tag from a template-switch adaptor containing 12 random nucleotides. TCRdb used MiXCR to reprocess the 5' RACE reads, holding one entry per CDR3 protein. This table has hundreds of thousands of distinct CDR3 sequences, approximately 50% appearing once.

The receptor comes from a woman aged 55 to 70 in good health. Sequenced input: blood. The chain uses TRBV27 and TRBJ2-1; 7 nucleotides match TRBD2. CDR3 in amino acids: CASSLYGRNEQFF. CDR3 sequence (DNA): TGTGCCAGCAGTTTGTACGGGAGGAATGAGCAGTTCTTC.